These T cell receptor beta chains were read from a single sample in a study of circulating and synovial CD4+ cells in juvenile arthritis. Profiled with immunoSEQ multiplex PCR; TCRdb holds only in-frame clones, not every one. This table holds tens of thousands of clones, about 95% found once. The specimen sequenced was CD4+ T cells from blood. The receptors shown here come from a human donor with juvenile idiopathic arthritis. The CDR3 runs from the conserved cysteine through the conserved F or W. The order of the fields is D gene, V gene, J gene, clone size, CDR3 DNA, CDR3 protein. D genes are given only for firm matches. Clone size, where shown, is once, few, many, or a class for clones that have expanded.

d_gene: TRBD1; v_gene: TRBV10-3; j_gene: TRBJ2-7; abundance: NA; CDR3nt: TGTGCCATCAGTGAAATTTTGGACAGGGGGTACGAGCAGTACTTC; CDR3aa: CAISEILDRGYEQYF
d_gene: TRBD2; v_gene: TRBV27; j_gene: TRBJ2-7; abundance: NA; CDR3nt: TGTGCCAGCAGTTTCCTGTCCCCCGGGACTAGCGGTACCTACGAGCAGTACTTC; CDR3aa: CASSFLSPGTSGTYEQYF
d_gene: NA; v_gene: TRBV28; j_gene: TRBJ2-7; abundance: once; CDR3nt: TGTGCCAGCAGTTTAACACTACCCACCCAGTACTTC; CDR3aa: CASSLTLPTQYF
d_gene: TRBD2; v_gene: TRBV27; j_gene: TRBJ2-3; abundance: NA; CDR3nt: TGTGCCAGCGGATTCTTGGGACTAGCGGCAGATACGCAGTATTTT; CDR3aa: CASGFLGLAADTQYF
d_gene: TRBD2; v_gene: TRBV9; j_gene: TRBJ2-2; abundance: once; CDR3nt: TGTGCCAGCAGCGTAGACTCGGGGTGGGCTAGCGGCACCGGGGAGCTGTTTTTT; CDR3aa: CASSVDSGWASGTGELFF
d_gene: TRBD1; v_gene: TRBV28; j_gene: TRBJ2-7; abundance: NA; CDR3nt: TGTGCCAGCAGTTCCCGGGACAGGGGGTGGGACGAGCAGTACTTC; CDR3aa: CASSSRDRGWDEQYF
d_gene: TRBD1; v_gene: TRBV10-1; j_gene: TRBJ1-2; abundance: once; CDR3nt: TGCGCCAGCAGCTCGGGACAGGGGGGAGGCTACACCTTC; CDR3aa: CASSSGQGGGYTF
d_gene: TRBD2; v_gene: TRBV6-5; j_gene: TRBJ2-7; abundance: NA; CDR3nt: TGTGCCAGCAGTCCTAGCGGGGGTGTCTACGAGCAGTACTTC; CDR3aa: CASSPSGGVYEQYF
d_gene: NA; v_gene: TRBV7-2; j_gene: TRBJ2-7; abundance: NA; CDR3nt: TGTGCCAGCAGCAGGAGGTCGGCAGCTTCCTACGAGCAGTACTTC; CDR3aa: CASSRRSAASYEQYF
d_gene: NA; v_gene: TRBV6-5; j_gene: TRBJ2-3; abundance: NA; CDR3nt: TGTGCCAGCAGTTACGGGCACAGAATCACAGATACGCAGTATTTT; CDR3aa: CASSYGHRITDTQYF
d_gene: TRBD1; v_gene: TRBV27; j_gene: TRBJ1-6; abundance: NA; CDR3nt: TGTGCCAGCAGGGGGACAGGGGTAAATTCACCCCTCCACTTT; CDR3aa: CASRGTGVNSPLHF
d_gene: TRBD2; v_gene: TRBV29-1; j_gene: TRBJ2-5; abundance: NA; CDR3nt: TGCAACGTTATACCGGGACTACTTCAAGAGACCCAGTACTTC; CDR3aa: CNVIPGLLQETQYF
d_gene: NA; v_gene: TRBV9; j_gene: TRBJ1-4; abundance: NA; CDR3nt: TGTGCCAGCAGCGAGGGTAGGGGGTATGAAAAACTGTTTTTT; CDR3aa: CASSEGRGYEKLFF